This note documents a single T cell receptor (beta chain) sequence. What it binds is not known. The read gets to within 3 residues of the CDR3 end, and the germline J gene fills in the rest. This entry is derived from a study of T cells in women clearing cervical HPV infection. Study context: No precancer developed; the control's incident HPV16 infection cleared within 12 months. HLA type stays a possible confounder, typing being limited. Study-wide findings and caveats: Cases carried less TRBV6-7 than controls: around 0.11% versus 0.15%.

All donors had a single incident cervical HPV16 infection, not prevalent. Assay: immunoSEQ multiplex PCR; the TCRdb copy retains only in-frame clones and omits some. This sample lists about 40,000 clones; its ten largest clones have under 7%. V lost 0 bases to trimming and J lost 4 bases, with 13 bases between them. Germline-derived CDR1 and CDR2 are SGDLS and YYNGEE. This CDR3 has 15 amino acids. The chain recombines TRBV9 with TRBJ2-5; tentatively, D is TRBD2 (7 bases). The origin of this receptor is a woman aged 18-70 years with a cervical HPV16 infection that either progressed to CIN3+ or cleared (not recorded which). Input material: blood buffy coat. CDR3 DNA (partial): TGTGCCAGCAGCGTAGTAGGGGGAGGGGGAGAGACC. Translated, it gives CASSVVGGGGET. The complete CDR3 protein is CASSVVGGGGETQYF.